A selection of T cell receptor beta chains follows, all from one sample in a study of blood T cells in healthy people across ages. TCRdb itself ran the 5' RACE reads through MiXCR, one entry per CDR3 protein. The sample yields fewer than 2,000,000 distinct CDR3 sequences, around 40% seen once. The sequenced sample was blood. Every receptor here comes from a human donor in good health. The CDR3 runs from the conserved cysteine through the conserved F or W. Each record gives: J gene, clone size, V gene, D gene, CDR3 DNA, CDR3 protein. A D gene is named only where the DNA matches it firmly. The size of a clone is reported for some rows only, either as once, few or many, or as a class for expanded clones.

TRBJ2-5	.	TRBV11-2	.	TGTGCCAGCAGCTTGATAAGGACTGCACAAGAGACCCAGTACTTC	CASSLIRTAQETQYF
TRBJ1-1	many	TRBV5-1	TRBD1	TGCGCCAGCAGCTCTGGGACAGGAGTGAACACTGAAGCTTTCTTT	CASSSGTGVNTEAFF
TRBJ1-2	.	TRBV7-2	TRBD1	TGTGCCAGCAGCCGAGAATCCAGACAGGGAGGCTATGGCTACACCTTC	CASSRESRQGGYGYTF
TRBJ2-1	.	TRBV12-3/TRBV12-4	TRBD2	TGTGCCTGCATAGGGTCGGTAACGGGGACTAGCGGAGAAATCCTACATAAGAATGAGCAGTTCTTC	CACIGSVTGTSGEILHKNEQFF
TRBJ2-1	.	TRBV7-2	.	TGTGCCACTACCCCTAGCATCCGAATCTTCCGTGAGCAGTTCTTC	CATTPSIRIFREQFF
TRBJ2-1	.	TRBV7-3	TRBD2	TGTGCCAGCAGCCCGAGGGCGGGGGGTAGACAGTTCTTC	CASSPRAGGRQFF
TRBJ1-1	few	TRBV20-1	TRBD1	TGCAGTGCTAGCCACCGACAGGGCATTAACACTGAAGCTTTCTTT	CSASHRQGINTEAFF
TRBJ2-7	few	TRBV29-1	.	TGCAGCGTTGGGGGAATTGGCTACGAGCAGTACTTC	CSVGGIGYEQYF
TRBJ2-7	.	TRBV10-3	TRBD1	TGTGCCATCAGGCCGGACAGGGACTCCTACGAGCAGTACTTC	CAIRPDRDSYEQYF
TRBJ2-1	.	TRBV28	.	TGTGCCAGCAGTTTCCTCACCTACGACAGAGACAATGAGCAGTTCTTC	CASSFLTYDRDNEQFF
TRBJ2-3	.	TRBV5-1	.	TGCGCCAGCAGCTTGACCCTACGAGGCACAGATACGCAGTATTTT	CASSLTLRGTDTQYF
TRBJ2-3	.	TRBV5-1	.	TGCGCCAGCAGCTTGGAGCGGCCCCACGATACGCAGTATTTT	CASSLERPHDTQYF
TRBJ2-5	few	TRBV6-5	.	TGTGCCAGCCACAGGGCTGAAGAGACCCAGTACTTC	CASHRAEETQYF
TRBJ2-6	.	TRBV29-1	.	TGCAGCGTTGAACAAGTACTCGGGGCCAACGTCCTGACTTTC	CSVEQVLGANVLTF
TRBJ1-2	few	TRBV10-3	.	TGTGCCATCACCAAGAGCGGGATGGGTAGGGATAACTATGGCTACACCTTC	CAITKSGMGRDNYGYTF
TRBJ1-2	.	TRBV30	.	TGTGCCTGGAGACGAAAGGTGACGGGCGGCTACACCTTC	CAWRRKVTGGYTF
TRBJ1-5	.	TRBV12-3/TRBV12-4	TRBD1	TGTGCCAGCAGTTTGGCCGGACAGGGCGAGAATCAGCCCCAGCATTTT	CASSLAGQGENQPQHF
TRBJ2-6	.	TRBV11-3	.	TGTGCCAGCAGCTTAGGAGGGGCAGGGGACAACGTCCTGACTTTC	CASSLGGAGDNVLTF
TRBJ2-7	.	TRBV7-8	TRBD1	TGTGCCAGCAGCGGGGGTCCATCGACAGGGCACGAGCAGTACTTC	CASSGGPSTGHEQYF
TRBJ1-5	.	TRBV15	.	TGTGCCACCAGCAGAGCAGCAGGGAGCAATCAGCCCCAGCATTTT	CATSRAAGSNQPQHF
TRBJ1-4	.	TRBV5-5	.	TGTGCCAGCAGCCCGCCCCTGAAGATTTCTAATGAAAAACTGTTTTTT	CASSPPLKISNEKLFF
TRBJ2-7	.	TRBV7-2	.	TGTGCCAGCAGCTCAGGCCGGGTTGAGCAGTACTTC	CASSSGRVEQYF
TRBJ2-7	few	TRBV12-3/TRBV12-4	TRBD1	TGTGCCAGCAGTCGACAGGGGGGGCACGAGCAGTACTTC	CASSRQGGHEQYF
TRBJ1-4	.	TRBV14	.	TGTGCCAGCAGCCAAGATAAATTTCAACTGTTTTTT	CASSQDKFQLFF
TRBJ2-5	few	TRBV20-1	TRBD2	TGCAGTGCTAGTCTCCTAGCGGGGAAAGAGACCCAGTACTTC	CSASLLAGKETQYF
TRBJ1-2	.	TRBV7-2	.	TGTGCCAGCAGCTTTTTTAGCCTCCAGGGCGCCCACACCCAACGGCATGGCTACACCTTC	CASSFFSLQGAHTQRHGYTF
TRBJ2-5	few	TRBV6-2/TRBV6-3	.	TGTGCCAGCAGCCCCCGCTGGGAGACCCAGTACTTC	CASSPRWETQYF
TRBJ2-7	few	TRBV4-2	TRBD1	TGTGCCAGCAGCCAAGAATGGCAGGGGGCTAACGAGCAGTACTTC	CASSQEWQGANEQYF
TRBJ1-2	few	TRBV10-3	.	TGTGCCATCAGTGCCTTCTCCAGGGAGGGGCTGGGTGGCTACACCTTC	CAISAFSREGLGGYTF
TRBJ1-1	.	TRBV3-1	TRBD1	TGTGCCAGCAGCCAAGATAATTGGGAAACAGGGGGAACTTTCTTT	CASSQDNWETGGTFF
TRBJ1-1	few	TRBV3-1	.	TGTGCCAGCAGCCTCAGGCACACCAACACTGAAGCTTTCTTT	CASSLRHTNTEAFF
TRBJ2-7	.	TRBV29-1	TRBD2	TGCAGCGCTTGGACTAGCGAGGGCCACGAGCAGTACTTC	CSAWTSEGHEQYF
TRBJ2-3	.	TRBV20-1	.	TGCAGTTTTAACCGGGGGTCGAGCACAGATACGCAGTATTTT	CSFNRGSSTDTQYF
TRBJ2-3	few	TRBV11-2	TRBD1	TGTGCCAGCAGCACCTGGACAGGCCTAGATACGCAGTATTTT	CASSTWTGLDTQYF
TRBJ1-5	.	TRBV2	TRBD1	TGTGCCAGCAGTGACAAGGGGGCCTATCAGCCCCAGCATTTT	CASSDKGAYQPQHF
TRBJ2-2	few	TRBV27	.	TGTGCCAGTGTGACGGTGGGAGGGGAGCTGTTTTTT	CASVTVGGELFF
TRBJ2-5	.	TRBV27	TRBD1	TGTGCCAGCAGGATGGGACAGTCCGGGGAGACCCAGTACTTC	CASRMGQSGETQYF
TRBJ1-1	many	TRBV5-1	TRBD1	TGTGCCAGCAGCTTGACAGGGGAAGCTTTCTTT	CASSLTGEAFF
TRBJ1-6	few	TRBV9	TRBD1	TGTGCCAGCAGCGGAGCAACAGGGGGCTGGGGTTCACCCCTCCACTTT	CASSGATGGWGSPLHF
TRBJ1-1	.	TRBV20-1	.	TGCAGTGCTAGATTTTCTTTTGAAGCTTTCTTT	CSARFSFEAFF
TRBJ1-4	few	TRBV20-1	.	TGCAGTGCTTCGAATCCCCAGAATGAAAAACTGTTTTTT	CSASNPQNEKLFF
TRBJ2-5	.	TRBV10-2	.	TGCGCCAGCAGACCCATAGCAACGGAGACCCAGTACTTC	CASRPIATETQYF
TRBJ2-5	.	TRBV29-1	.	TGCAGCGGGGGGGACCTTACAGGGGCTGGGACCCAGTACTTC	CSGGDLTGAGTQYF
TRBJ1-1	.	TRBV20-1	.	TGCAGTGCCCGAGGGGGGCGAACGGGAAGATCGTCTGAAGCTTTCTTT	CSARGGRTGRSSEAFF
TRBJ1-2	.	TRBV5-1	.	TGCGCCAGCAGCGTAACCAGCAGGGCGGACTACACCTTC	CASSVTSRADYTF